Below, 2 T cell receptor beta chains from the same sample are listed, as sequenced in a study of blood T cell repertoires in COVID-19 (dated by TCRdb to 2019 to 2021). The method was the immunoSEQ multiplex PCR assay. In its TCRdb copy, this immuneACCESS table keeps in-frame sequences only and misses some clones. Where compared with another copy, unresolved V genes explain less than half of these, and the others have no known cause. Counted in this sample were hundreds of thousands of clones; 88% of them appeared once. The ten most abundant clones make up roughly 2% of the sample. The sample comprised PBMCs or T cells enriched from blood (not recorded which). The receptors derive from a woman in her sixties in a cohort exposed to, infected with or recovered from COVID-19 (not recorded which).

Comments on this clone: This specimen includes other DNA sequences encoding the same CDR3. This chain uses TRBV7-9 with TRBJ2-2, with 14 nucleotides matching TRBD2. V dropped 5 bases and J dropped 2; count of bases not matched to a gene: 4. This CDR3 region has 17 residues. Germline values: CDR1 SEHNR, CDR2 FQNEAQ (reference sequence). This CDR3 reads CASSRGLAGGNTGELFF. The CDR3 region has the DNA TGTGCCAGCAGCCGCGGACTAGCGGGAGGAAACACCGGGGAGCTGTTTTTT.

This chain uses TRBV2 with TRBJ1-5; TRBD1 agrees at 7 bases. Germline trimming cut 7 bases from V and 1 base from J; bases unmatched to any gene: 7. CDR1 and CDR2 (germline): SNHLY, FYNNEI. This CDR3 has 15 amino acids. CDR3 amino acids: CASNQQGISNQPQHF. Written as DNA, the CDR3 is TGTGCCAGCAACCAACAGGGGATAAGCAATCAGCCCCAGCATTTT.